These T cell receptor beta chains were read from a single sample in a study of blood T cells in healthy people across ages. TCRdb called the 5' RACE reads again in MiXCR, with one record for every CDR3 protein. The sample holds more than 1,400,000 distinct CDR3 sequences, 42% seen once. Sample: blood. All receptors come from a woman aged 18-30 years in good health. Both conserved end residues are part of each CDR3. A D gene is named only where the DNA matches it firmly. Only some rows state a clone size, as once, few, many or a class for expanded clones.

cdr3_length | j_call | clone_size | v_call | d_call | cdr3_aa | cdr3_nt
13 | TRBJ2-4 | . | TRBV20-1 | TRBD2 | CSARLAPVGEQYF | TGCAGTGCAAGACTAGCTCCCGTGGGAGAGCAGTACTTC
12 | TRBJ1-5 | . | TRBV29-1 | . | CSVGELDQPQHF | TGCAGCGTTGGGGAGTTAGATCAGCCCCAGCATTTT
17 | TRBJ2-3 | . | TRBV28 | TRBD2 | CASSQNYGLADTDTQYF | TGTGCCAGCAGCCAAAACTATGGACTAGCTGACACAGATACGCAGTATTTT
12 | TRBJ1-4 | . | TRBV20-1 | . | CSAREPLGGLFF | TGCAGTGCTAGAGAGCCGCTTGGTGGACTGTTTTTT
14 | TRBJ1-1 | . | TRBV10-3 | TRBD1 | CAISDRQGPTEAFF | TGTGCCATCAGTGACAGACAGGGCCCGACTGAAGCTTTCTTT
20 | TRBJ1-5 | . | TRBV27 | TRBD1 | CASSLTPGQGTGHSNQPQHF | TGTGCCAGCAGTCTGACCCCGGGACAGGGTACGGGTCATAGCAACCAGCCCCAGCATTTT
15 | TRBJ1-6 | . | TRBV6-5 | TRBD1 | CASSYFGQVSSPLHF | TGTGCCAGCAGTTACTTCGGACAGGTGTCTTCACCCCTCCACTTT
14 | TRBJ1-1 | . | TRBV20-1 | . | CSARGTFMNTEAFF | TGCAGTGCTAGGGGGACTTTCATGAACACTGAAGCTTTCTTT
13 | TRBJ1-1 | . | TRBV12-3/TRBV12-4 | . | CASSTQVSGTAFF | TGTGCCAGCAGTACTCAGGTATCCGGTACGGCTTTCTTT
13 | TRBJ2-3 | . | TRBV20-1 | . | CSARKPGIDTQYF | TGCAGTGCTCGGAAGCCCGGGATTGATACGCAGTATTTT
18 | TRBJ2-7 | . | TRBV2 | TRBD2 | CASSDPGLAGFPYNEQYF | TGTGCCAGCAGCGATCCGGGACTAGCGGGTTTCCCTTACAATGAGCAGTACTTC
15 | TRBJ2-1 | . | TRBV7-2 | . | CASSLDWTRTDEQFF | TGTGCCAGCAGCTTAGATTGGACTCGGACCGATGAGCAGTTCTTC
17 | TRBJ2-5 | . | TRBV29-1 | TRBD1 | CSVEDLITGGPQETQYF | TGCAGCGTTGAAGATCTTATAACAGGGGGACCTCAAGAGACCCAGTACTTC
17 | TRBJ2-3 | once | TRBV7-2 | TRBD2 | CASSRGLAGGKTDTQYF | TGTGCCAGCAGCCGGGGGCTAGCGGGGGGGAAGACAGATACGCAGTATTTT
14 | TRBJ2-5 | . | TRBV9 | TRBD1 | CASSVEDRPTFQYF | TGTGCCAGCAGCGTAGAGGACAGGCCCACGTTCCAGTACTTC
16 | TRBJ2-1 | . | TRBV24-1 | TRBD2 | CATSDVQREGPCEQFF | TGTGCCACCAGTGATGTTCAGCGGGAGGGCCCATGCGAGCAGTTCTTC
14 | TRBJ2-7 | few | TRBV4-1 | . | CASSQDQQSHEQYF | TGCGCCAGCAGCCAAGATCAACAGAGCCACGAGCAGTACTTC
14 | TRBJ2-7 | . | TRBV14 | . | CASSRQGNYYEQYF | TGTGCCAGCAGCCGGCAGGGAAATTATTACGAGCAGTACTTC
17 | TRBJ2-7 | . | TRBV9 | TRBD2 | CASSPRNSGRAPYEQYF | TGTGCCAGCAGCCCCCGCAATAGCGGGAGGGCCCCCTACGAGCAGTACTTC
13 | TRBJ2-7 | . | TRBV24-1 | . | CATSDLGGYEQYF | TGTGCCACCAGTGATTTGGGAGGGTACGAGCAGTACTTC
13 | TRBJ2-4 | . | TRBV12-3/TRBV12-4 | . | CASSTGLGDIQYF | TGTGCCAGCAGTACTGGGCTGGGGGACATTCAGTACTTC
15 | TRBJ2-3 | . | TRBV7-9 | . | CASSLVKGVTDTQYF | TGTGCCAGCAGCTTAGTTAAAGGGGTCACAGATACGCAGTATTTT
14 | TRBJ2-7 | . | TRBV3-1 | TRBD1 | CASSDRGYYNEQYF | TGTGCCAGCAGCGACAGGGGATACTACAATGAGCAGTACTTC
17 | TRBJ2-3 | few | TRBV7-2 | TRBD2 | CASSFNLAGGPGNTQYF | TGTGCCAGCAGTTTCAATCTAGCGGGAGGGCCCGGGAATACGCAGTATTTT
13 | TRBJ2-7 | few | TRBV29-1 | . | CSVTTLSGREQYF | TGCAGCGTAACCACCCTATCGGGGAGGGAGCAGTACTTC
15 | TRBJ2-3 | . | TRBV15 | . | CATSRVLGVQDTQYF | TGTGCCACCAGCAGAGTTCTGGGCGTCCAAGATACGCAGTATTTT
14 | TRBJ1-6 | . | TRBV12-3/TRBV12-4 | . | CASSFLQANSPLHF | TGTGCCAGCAGTTTCCTACAGGCGAATTCACCCCTCCACTTT